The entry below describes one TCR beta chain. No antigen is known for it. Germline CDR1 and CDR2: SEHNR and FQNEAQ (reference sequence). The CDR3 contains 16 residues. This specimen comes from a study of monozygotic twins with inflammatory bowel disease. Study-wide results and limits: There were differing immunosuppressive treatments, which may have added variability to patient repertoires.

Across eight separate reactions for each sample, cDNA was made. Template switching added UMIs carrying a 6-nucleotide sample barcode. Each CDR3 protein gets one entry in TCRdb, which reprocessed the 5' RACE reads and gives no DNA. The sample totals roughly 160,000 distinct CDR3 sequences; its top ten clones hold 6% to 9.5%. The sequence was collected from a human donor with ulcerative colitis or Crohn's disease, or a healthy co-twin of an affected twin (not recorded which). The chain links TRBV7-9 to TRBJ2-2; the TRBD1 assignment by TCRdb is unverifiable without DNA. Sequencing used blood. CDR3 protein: CASSSSDRPNTGELFF.